This T cell receptor beta chain was observed in a study of blood T cell repertoires in COVID-19. Germline trimming cut 3 bases from V and 7 bases from J; bases unmatched to any gene: 3. CDR1 and CDR2 (germline): SGDLS, YYNGEE. The CDR3 extends over 15 amino acids. Original data processing: Estimation of nucleated cell counts relied on the amplification of reference gene primers. Clones were read by immunoSEQ multiplex PCR, and TCRdb kept only the in-frame ones, dropping some. The V and J calls and clone size are taken from that table; D and trimming were inferred from the DNA. The table records fewer than 200,000 clones, approximately 86% of them present only once.

Sequencing used PBMCs or T cells enriched from blood (not recorded which). This TCR was sampled from a woman aged 55-70 years with acute COVID-19. V gene TRBV9 combines with J gene TRBJ1-6; TRBD1 matches at 11 bases. The DNA for the CDR3 is TGTGCCAGCAGCGCGGACAGGGGGCGAAATTCACCCCTCCACTTT. It is translated as CASSADRGRNSPLHF.